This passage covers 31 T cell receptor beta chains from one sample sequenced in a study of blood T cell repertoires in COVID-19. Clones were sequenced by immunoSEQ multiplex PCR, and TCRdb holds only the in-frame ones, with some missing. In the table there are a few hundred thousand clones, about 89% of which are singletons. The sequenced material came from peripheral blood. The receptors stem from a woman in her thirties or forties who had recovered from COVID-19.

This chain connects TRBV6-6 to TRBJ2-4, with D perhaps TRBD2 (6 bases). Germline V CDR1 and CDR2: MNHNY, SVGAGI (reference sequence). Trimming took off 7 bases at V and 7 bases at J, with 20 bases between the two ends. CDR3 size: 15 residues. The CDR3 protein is CASTQEGRTVNIQYF. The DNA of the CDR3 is TGTGCCAGCACCCAGGAGGGGCGGACGGTGAACATTCAGTACTTC.

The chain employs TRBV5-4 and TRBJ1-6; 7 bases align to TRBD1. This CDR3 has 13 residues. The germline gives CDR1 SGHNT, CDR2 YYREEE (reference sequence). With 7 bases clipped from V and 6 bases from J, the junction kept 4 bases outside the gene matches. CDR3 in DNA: TGTGCCAGCGGCCGGGACAGTAATTCACCCCTCCACTTT. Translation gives CASGRDSNSPLHF.

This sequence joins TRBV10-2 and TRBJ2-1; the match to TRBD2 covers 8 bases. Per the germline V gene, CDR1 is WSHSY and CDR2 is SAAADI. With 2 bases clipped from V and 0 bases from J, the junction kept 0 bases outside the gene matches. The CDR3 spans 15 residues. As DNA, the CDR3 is TGCGCCAGCAGTGAGGCGGGAGGCTCCTACAATGAGCAGTTCTTC. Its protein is CASSEAGGSYNEQFF.

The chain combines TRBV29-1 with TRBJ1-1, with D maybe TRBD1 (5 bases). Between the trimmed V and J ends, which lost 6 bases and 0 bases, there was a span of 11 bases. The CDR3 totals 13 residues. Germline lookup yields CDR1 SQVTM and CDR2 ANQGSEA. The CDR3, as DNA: TGCAGCGTGGGGCCGGGTATGAACACTGAAGCTTTCTTT. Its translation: CSVGPGMNTEAFF.

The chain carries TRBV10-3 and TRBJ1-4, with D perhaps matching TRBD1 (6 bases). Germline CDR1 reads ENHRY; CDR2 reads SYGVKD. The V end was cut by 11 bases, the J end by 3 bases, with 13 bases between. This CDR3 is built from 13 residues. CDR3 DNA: TGTGCCTCACAGGGATTGTCTAATGAAAAACTGTTTTTT. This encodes CASQGLSNEKLFF.

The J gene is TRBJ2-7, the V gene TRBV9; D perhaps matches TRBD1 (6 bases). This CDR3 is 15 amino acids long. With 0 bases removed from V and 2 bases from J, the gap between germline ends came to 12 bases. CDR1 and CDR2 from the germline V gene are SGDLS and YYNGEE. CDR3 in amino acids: CASSVGDAGAYEQYF. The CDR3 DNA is TGTGCCAGCAGCGTAGGCGATGCAGGGGCCTACGAGCAGTACTTC.

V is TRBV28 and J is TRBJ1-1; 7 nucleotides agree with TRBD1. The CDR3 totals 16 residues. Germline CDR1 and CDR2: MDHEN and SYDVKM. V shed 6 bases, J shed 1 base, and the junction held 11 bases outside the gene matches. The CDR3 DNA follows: TGTGCCAGCAGCCAACCGGCAGGGGGGACGAACACTGAAGCTTTCTTT. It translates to CASSQPAGGTNTEAFF. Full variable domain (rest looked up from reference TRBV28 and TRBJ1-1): DVKVTQSSRYLVKRTGEKVFLECVQDMDHENMFWYRQDPGLGLRLIYFSYDVKMKEKGDIPEGYSVSREKKERFSLILESASTNQTSMYLCASSQPAGGTNTEAFFGQGTRLTVV.

CDR3 residues: CASSLDPGKAEAFF. CDR3 DNA: TGTGCCAGCAGCTTAGATCCCGGGAAGGCTGAAGCTTTCTTT. The rearrangement joins TRBV11-3 to TRBJ1-1, with D hard to call. V lost 0 bases to trimming and J lost 6 bases, with 11 bases between them. CDR3 length: 14 residues. Germline loops: CDR1 SGHNT, CDR2 YENEEA.

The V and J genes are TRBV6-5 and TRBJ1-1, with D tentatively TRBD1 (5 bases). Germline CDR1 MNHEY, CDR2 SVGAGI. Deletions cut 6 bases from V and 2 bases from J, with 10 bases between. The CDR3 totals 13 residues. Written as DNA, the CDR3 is TGTGCCAGCAGCGGGGGGATTAACACTGAAGCTTTCTTT. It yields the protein CASSGGINTEAFF.

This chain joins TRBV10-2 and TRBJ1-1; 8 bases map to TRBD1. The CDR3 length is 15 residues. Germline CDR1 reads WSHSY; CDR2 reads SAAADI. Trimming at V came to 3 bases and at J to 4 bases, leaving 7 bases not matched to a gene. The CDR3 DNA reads TGCGCCAGCAGTGACTCAGGACAGGGTGGCACTGAAGCTTTCTTT. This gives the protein CASSDSGQGGTEAFF.

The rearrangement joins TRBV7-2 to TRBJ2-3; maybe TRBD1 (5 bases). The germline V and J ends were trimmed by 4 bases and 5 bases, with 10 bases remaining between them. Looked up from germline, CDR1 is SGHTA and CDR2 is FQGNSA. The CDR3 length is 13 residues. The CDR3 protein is CASSSPTVDTQYF. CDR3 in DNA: TGTGCCAGCAGCTCCCCGACAGTAGATACGCAGTATTTT.

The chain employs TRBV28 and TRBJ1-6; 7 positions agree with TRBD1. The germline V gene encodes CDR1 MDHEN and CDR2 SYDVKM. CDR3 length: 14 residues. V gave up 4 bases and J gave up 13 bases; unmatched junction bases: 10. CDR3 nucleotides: TGTGCCAGCAGTTCGGGACAGCCAGGTCTGCCCCTCCACTTT. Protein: CASSSGQPGLPLHF.

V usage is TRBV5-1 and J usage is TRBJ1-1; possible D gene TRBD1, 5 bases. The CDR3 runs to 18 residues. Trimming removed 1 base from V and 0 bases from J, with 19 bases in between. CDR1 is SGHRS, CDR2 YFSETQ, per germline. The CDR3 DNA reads TGCGCCAGCAGCTTGTTCCCCCGCGACAGATATATGAACACTGAAGCTTTCTTT. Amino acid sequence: CASSLFPRDRYMNTEAFF.

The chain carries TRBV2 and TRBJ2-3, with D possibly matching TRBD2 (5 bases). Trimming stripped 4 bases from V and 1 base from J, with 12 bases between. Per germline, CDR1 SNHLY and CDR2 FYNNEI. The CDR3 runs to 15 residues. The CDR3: CASSVRSGGTDTQYF. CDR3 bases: TGTGCCAGCAGTGTGAGGTCCGGGGGCACAGATACGCAGTATTTT.

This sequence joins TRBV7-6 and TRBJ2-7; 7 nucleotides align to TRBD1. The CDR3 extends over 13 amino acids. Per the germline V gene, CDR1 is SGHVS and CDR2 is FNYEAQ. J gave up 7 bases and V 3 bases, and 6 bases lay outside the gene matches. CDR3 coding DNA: TGTGCCAGCAGCTTTGAGGGGGCGTGGGAGCAGTACTTC. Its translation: CASSFEGAWEQYF.

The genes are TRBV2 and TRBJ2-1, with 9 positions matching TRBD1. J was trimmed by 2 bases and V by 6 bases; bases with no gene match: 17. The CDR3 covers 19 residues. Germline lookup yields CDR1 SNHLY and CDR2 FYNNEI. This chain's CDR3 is CASRTSTGGGGLAYNEQFF. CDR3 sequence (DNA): TGTGCCAGCAGGACCTCAACAGGGGGCGGAGGACTAGCCTACAATGAGCAGTTCTTC.

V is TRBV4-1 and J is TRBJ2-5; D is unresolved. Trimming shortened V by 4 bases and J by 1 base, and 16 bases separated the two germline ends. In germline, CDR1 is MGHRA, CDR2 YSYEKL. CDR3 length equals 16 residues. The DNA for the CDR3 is TGCGCCAGCAGCCTTCACCAAATGGCCGCCCAAGAGACCCAGTACTTC. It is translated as CASSLHQMAAQETQYF.

CDR3 bases: TGTGCCAGCAGCTTAGCCGGACAGGGGGACGAGCAGTACTTC. Translation gives CASSLAGQGDEQYF. The J gene is TRBJ2-7, the V gene TRBV7-6, with 10 bases lining up with TRBD1. After removal of 0 bases from V and 5 bases from J, the junction contained 1 base not matched to a gene. Germline V gene lookup returns CDR1 SGHVS and CDR2 FNYEAQ. The CDR3 extends over 14 amino acids. The whole variable domain, remainder taken from reference TRBV7-6 and TRBJ2-7, is GAGVSQSPRYKVTKRGQDVALRCDPISGHVSLYWYRQALGQGPEFLTYFNYEAQQDKSGLPNDRFSAERPEGSISTLTIQRTEQRDSAMYRCASSLAGQGDEQYFGPGTRLTVT.

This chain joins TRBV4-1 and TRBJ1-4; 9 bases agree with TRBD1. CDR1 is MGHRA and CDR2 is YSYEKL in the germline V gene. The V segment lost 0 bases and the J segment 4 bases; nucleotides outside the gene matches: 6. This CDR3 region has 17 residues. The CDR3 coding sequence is TGCGCCAGCAGCCAAGATAACCGGGGACAGGGTAATGAAAAACTGTTTTTT. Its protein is CASSQDNRGQGNEKLFF.

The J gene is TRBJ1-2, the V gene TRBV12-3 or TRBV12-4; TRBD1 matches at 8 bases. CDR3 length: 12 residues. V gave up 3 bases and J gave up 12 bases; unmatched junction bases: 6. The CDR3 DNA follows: TGTGCCAGCAGTTTGGGGACAGGCCTCCACACCTTC. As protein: CASSLGTGLHTF.

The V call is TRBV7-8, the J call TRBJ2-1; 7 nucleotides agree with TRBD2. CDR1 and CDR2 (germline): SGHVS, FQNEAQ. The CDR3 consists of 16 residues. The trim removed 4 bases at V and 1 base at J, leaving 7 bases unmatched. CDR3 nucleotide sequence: TGTGCCAGCAGCTCCTCCCGGGAGGTGTCCTACAATGAGCAGTTCTTC. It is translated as CASSSSREVSYNEQFF.

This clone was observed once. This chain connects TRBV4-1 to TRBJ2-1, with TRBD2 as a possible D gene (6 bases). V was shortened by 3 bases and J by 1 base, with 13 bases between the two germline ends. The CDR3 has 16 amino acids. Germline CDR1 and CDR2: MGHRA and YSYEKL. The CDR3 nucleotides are TGCGCCAGCAGCCAGGTGGGGGGTAGTTCCTACAATGAGCAGTTCTTC. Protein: CASSQVGGSSYNEQFF.

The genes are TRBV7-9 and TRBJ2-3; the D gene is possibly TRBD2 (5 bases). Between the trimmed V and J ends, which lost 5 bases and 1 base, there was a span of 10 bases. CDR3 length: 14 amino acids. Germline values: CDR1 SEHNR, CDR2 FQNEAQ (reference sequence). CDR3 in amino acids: CASSQTLGTDTQYF. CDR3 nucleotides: TGTGCCAGCAGCCAAACACTAGGCACAGATACGCAGTATTTT.

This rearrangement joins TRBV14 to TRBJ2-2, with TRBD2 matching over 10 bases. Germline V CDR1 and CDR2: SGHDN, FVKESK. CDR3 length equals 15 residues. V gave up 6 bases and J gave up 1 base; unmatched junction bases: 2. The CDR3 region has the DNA TGTGCCAGCAGTCGGACTAGCGGGAACACCGGGGAGCTGTTTTTT. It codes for CASSRTSGNTGELFF.

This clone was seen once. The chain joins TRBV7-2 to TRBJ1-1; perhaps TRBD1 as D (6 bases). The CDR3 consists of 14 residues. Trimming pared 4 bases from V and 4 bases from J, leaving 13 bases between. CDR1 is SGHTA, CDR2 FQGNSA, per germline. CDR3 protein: CASSWGSRGTEAFF. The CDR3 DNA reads TGTGCCAGCAGCTGGGGCAGCAGGGGCACTGAAGCTTTCTTT.

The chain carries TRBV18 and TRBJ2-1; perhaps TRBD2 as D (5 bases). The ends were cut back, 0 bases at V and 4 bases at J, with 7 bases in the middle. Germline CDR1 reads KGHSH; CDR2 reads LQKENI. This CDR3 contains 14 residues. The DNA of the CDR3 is TGTGCCAGCTCACCACCGGACTTTTACAATGAGCAGTTCTTC. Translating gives CASSPPDFYNEQFF.

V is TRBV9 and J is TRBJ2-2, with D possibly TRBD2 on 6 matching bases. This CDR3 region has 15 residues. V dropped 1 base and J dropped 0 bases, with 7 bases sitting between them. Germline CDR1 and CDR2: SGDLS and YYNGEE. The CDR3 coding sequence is TGTGCCAGCAGCGTACGGGAGACGAACACCGGGGAGCTGTTTTTT. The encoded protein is CASSVRETNTGELFF.

The CDR3: CASSLSGGPFF. The CDR3 DNA reads TGTGCCAGCAGTTTATCGGGAGGGCCGTTCTTC. This chain uses TRBV28 with TRBJ2-1, with 8 bases lining up with TRBD2. The V segment lost 1 base and the J segment 15 bases; nucleotides outside the gene matches: 2. Germline CDR1 and CDR2: MDHEN and SYDVKM. The CDR3 is made up of 11 amino acids.

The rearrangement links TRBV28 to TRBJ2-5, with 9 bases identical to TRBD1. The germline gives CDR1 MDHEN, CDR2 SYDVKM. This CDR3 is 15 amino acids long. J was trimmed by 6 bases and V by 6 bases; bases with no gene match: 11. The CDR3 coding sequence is TGTGCCAGCAGCGGGGACAGGGAAGTGAGAAAGACCCAGTACTTC. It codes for CASSGDREVRKTQYF.

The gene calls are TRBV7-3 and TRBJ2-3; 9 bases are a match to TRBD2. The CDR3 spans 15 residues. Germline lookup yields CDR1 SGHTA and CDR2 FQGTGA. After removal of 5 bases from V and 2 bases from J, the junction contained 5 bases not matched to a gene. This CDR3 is CASSPSGRPTDTQYF. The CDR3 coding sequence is TGTGCCAGCAGCCCGAGCGGGAGGCCCACAGATACGCAGTATTTT.

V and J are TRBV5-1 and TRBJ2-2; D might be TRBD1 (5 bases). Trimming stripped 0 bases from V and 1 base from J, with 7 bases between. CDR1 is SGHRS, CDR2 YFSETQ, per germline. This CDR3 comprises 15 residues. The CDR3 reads CASSLGTLNTGELFF. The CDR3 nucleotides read TGCGCCAGCAGCTTGGGGACATTGAACACCGGGGAGCTGTTTTTT.